The TCR beta chain described here comes from a study of shared clonotypes between healthy human individuals. Study context: Per donor, three plates held CD4 naive cells, three held CD4 memory, two held CD8 naive and one held CD8 memory. Overall study findings and caveats: Naive CD4 clonotypes overlapped across several donors at approximately 5.5%.

Sequencing used immunoSEQ multiplex PCR; TCRdb keeps in-frame clones, though not all of them. Of roughly 1,500,000 clones detected, about 98.5% appear once; the ten largest clones hold approximately 0.4%. Every contributor of samples was a Caucasian grown-up residing in Nashville, Tennessee. About this clone: The antigen is undetermined.

Germline CDR1 and CDR2: LNHDA and SQIVND (reference sequence). The CDR3 sequence is 14 residues long. Deletions cut 3 bases from V and 2 bases from J, with 10 bases between. Sequencing was done on a sample of naive CD4+ T cells sorted from blood. Subset given: CD45RA+ positively selected. The chain joins TRBV19 to TRBJ1-1; no definite D call. This receptor was taken from a man aged 25-45 years in good health. The CDR3 region has the DNA TGTGCCAGTAGTATTTCCCGTGGAAACACTGAAGCTTTCTTT. This encodes CASSISRGNTEAFF.